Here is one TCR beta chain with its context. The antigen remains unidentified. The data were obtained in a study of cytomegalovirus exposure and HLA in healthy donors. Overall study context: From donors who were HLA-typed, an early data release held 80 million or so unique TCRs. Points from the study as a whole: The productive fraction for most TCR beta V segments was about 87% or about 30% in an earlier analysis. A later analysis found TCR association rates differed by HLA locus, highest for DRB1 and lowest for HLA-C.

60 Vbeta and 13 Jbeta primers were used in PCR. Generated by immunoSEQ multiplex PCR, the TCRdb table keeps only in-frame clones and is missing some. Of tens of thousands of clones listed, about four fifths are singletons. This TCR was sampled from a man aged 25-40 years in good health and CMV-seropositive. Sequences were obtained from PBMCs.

CDR3 sequence: CASSATGRGEKLFF. In DNA form, the CDR3 reads TGTGCCAGCAGCGCTACAGGGAGGGGTGAAAAACTGTTTTTT. V and J are TRBV9 and TRBJ1-4, with D tentatively TRBD1 (6 bases). This CDR3 contains 14 residues. The V end lost 3 bases, the J end lost 7 bases, and 13 bases lay between the germline ends. Germline V gene lookup returns CDR1 SGDLS and CDR2 YYNGEE.